These 7 T cell receptor beta chains were all obtained from the same sample, sequenced in a study of blood T cell repertoires in COVID-19. The assay was immunoSEQ multiplex PCR, and TCRdb's table has in-frame clones only and misses some. Of roughly 170,000 clones in the sample, around 79% were seen once. Source material: peripheral blood. The source of these receptors is a woman in her sixties or seventies with acute or convalescent COVID-19.

This sequence joins TRBV2 and TRBJ1-4, with 7 bases identical to TRBD1. The CDR3 has 14 amino acids. V was clipped by 6 bases and J by 4 bases; unmatched bases: 5. CDR1 is SNHLY and CDR2 is FYNNEI in the germline V gene. This CDR3 is CASRVTGRNEKLFF. CDR3 sequence (DNA): TGTGCCAGCAGGGTGACAGGGCGTAATGAAAAACTGTTTTTT.

J is TRBJ1-2 and V is TRBV18; D might be TRBD1 (5 bases). The CDR3 loop spans 16 amino acids. The V gene lost 3 bases and the J gene lost 3 bases, with 17 bases spanning the gap. Germline V gene data show CDR1 as KGHSH and CDR2 as LQKENI. The CDR3 loop is CASSPVGGLSDYGYTF. The CDR3 coding sequence is TGTGCCAGCTCACCCGTGGGGGGATTATCGGACTATGGCTACACCTTC.

There are many counts of this clone. This rearrangement joins TRBV7-9 to TRBJ1-1; weak D call: TRBD1 (5 bases). Germline-derived CDR1 and CDR2 are SEHNR and FQNEAQ (reference sequence). Trimming shortened V by 3 bases and J by 4 bases, and 15 bases separated the two germline ends. The CDR3 spans 15 residues. CDR3: CASSFQGARSTEAFF. The CDR3 nucleotides are TGTGCCAGCAGCTTTCAAGGGGCGCGAAGCACTGAAGCTTTCTTT.

This chain links TRBV7-9 with TRBJ2-7; 8 bases fit TRBD2. Germline CDR1 and CDR2: SEHNR and FQNEAQ (reference sequence). This CDR3 has 16 amino acids. Germline trimming cut 2 bases from V and 1 base from J; bases unmatched to any gene: 7. The CDR3 sequence: CASSLIESGRSYEQYF. In nucleotides, the CDR3 is TGTGCCAGCAGCTTAATCGAGAGCGGGAGATCCTACGAGCAGTACTTC.

This clone was recorded only once. The chain uses TRBV5-1 and TRBJ2-1; D remains unclear. Germline V gene data show CDR1 as SGHRS and CDR2 as YFSETQ. Trimming removed 5 bases from V and 4 bases from J, with 10 bases in between. This CDR3 is 13 amino acids long. CDR3 DNA: TGCGCCAGCAGGCAAACAGAGTACAATGAGCAGTTCTTC. Its protein is CASRQTEYNEQFF. The whole variable domain, remainder taken from reference TRBV5-1 and TRBJ2-1, is KAGVTQTPRYLIKTRGQQVTLSCSPISGHRSVSWYQQTPGQGLQFLFEYFSETQRNKGNFPGRFSGRQFSNSRSEMNVSTLELGDSALYLCASRQTEYNEQFFGPGTRLTVL.

This chain connects TRBV28 to TRBJ2-3; 9 positions match TRBD1. CDR3 length: 15 amino acids. V trimming: 7 bases; J trimming: 2 bases; junction bases outside the gene matches: 7. Germline V gene data show CDR1 as MDHEN and CDR2 as SYDVKM. The CDR3 region is CASNSRDRDTDTQYF. DNA for the CDR3: TGTGCCAGCAATTCACGGGACAGGGACACAGATACGCAGTATTTT.

This sequence joins TRBV10-3 and TRBJ1-1, with 8 bases lining up with TRBD1. The CDR3 runs 15 residues. After removal of 4 bases from V and 8 bases from J, the junction contained 12 bases not matched to a gene. CDR1 and CDR2 (germline): ENHRY, SYGVKD. The CDR3 DNA is TGTGCCATCAGTGGGGTGGCAGGGGGCGGTGGGGAAGCTTTCTTT. It codes for CAISGVAGGGGEAFF.